Below are 24 T cell receptor beta chains sequenced from a single sample in a study of CD8 T cells in Susac syndrome. With random hexamers, about 0.5 to 1 ug RNA was reverse transcribed. TCRdb used MiXCR to reprocess the immunoSEQ multiplex PCR reads, holding one entry per CDR3 protein. The repertoire consists of more than 75,000 distinct CDR3 sequences, with approximately 92% occurring once and the leading ten covering 0.32%. The sequenced sample consisted of CD8+ T cells from PBMCs. The receptors come from a human donor in good health.

The chain employs TRBV24-1 and TRBJ2-1; D not resolved. The CDR3 contains 11 residues. Germline assignment: CDR1 KGHDR and CDR2 SFDVKD. Trimming left V 4 bases short and J 9 bases short, with 6 bases between. The DNA for the CDR3 is TGTGCCACCAGTGAGGGCGTTGAGCAGTTCTTC. This encodes CATSEGVEQFF.

The J gene is TRBJ2-7, the V gene TRBV29-1, with 7 bases that match TRBD1. This CDR3 is 14 amino acids long. CDR1 is SQVTM, CDR2 ANQGSEA, per germline. V lost 4 bases, J lost 6 bases, and 12 bases stayed unmatched. CDR3: CSVGTGRLEGEQYF. The CDR3 nucleotides are TGCAGCGTTGGGACAGGCCGCCTCGAGGGCGAGCAGTACTTC.

The chain recombines TRBV20-1 with TRBJ2-5; D is unresolved. Germline V CDR1 and CDR2: DFQATT, SNEGSKA (reference sequence). This CDR3 has 11 residues. Deletions cut 7 bases from V and 4 bases from J, with 10 bases between. CDR3 sequence reads: CSVQAGETQYF. The CDR3 nucleotides read TGCAGTGTTCAGGCCGGAGAGACCCAGTACTTC.

The V gene is TRBV19, the J gene TRBJ2-6; D not certain. Germline CDR1 and CDR2: LNHDA and SQIVND (reference sequence). This CDR3 has 14 amino acids. Trimming took 4 bases from V and 4 from J, leaving 8 bases between them. The CDR3 bases are TGTGCCAGTAGTAAGGTCGGGGGGGCCAACGTCCTGACTTTC. It specifies CASSKVGGANVLTF.

The V and J genes are TRBV7-2 and TRBJ2-1; D perhaps matches TRBD2 (6 bases). V dropped 1 base and J dropped 4 bases, with 11 bases sitting between them. This CDR3 region has 15 residues. Germline loops: CDR1 SGHTA, CDR2 FQGNSA. The CDR3, as DNA: TGTGCCAGCAGCTTAGGCGGGGCCAATTACAATGAGCAGTTCTTC. It yields the protein CASSLGGANYNEQFF. The full variable domain, its missing parts supplied by reference TRBV7-2 and TRBJ2-1, is GAGVSQSPSNKVTEKGKDVELRCDPISGHTALYWYRQSLGQGLEFLIYFQGNSAPDKSGLPSDRFSAERTGGSVSTLTIQRTQQEDSAVYLCASSLGGANYNEQFFGPGTRLTVL.

The chain carries TRBV30 and TRBJ2-3; 10 bases are shared with TRBD2. There are 14 residues in the CDR3. Germline CDR1 is GTSNPN and CDR2 is SVGIG (reference sequence). The V segment lost 4 bases and the J segment 4 bases; nucleotides outside the gene matches: 5. The CDR3 region has the DNA TGTGCCTGGAAAGAGACTAGCGGGTCAGATACGCAGTATTTT. Encoded protein: CAWKETSGSDTQYF.

The chain uses TRBV5-6 and TRBJ2-3, with 13 bases that match TRBD2. J was trimmed by 5 bases and V by 1 base; bases with no gene match: 1. The CDR3 has 15 residues. Germline lookup yields CDR1 SGHDT and CDR2 YYEEEE. In DNA form, the CDR3 reads TGTGCCAGCAGCTTGACTAGCGGGGGGGTAGATACGCAGTATTTT. Translated, it gives CASSLTSGGVDTQYF.

The CDR3 DNA reads as TGTGCCTGGAGCGGGGGGGCCGGCGGGGAGCTGTTTTTT. This gives the protein CAWSGGAGGELFF. The chain couples TRBV30 to TRBJ2-2; 8 bases align to TRBD2. Germline V gene data show CDR1 as GTSNPN and CDR2 as SVGIG (reference sequence). Trimming took 3 bases from V and 7 from J; bases not matched to a gene: 4. The CDR3 is 13 amino acids.

V is TRBV14 and J is TRBJ2-7; the D call may be TRBD1 or TRBD2 (6 bases each). Per the germline V gene, CDR1 is SGHDN and CDR2 is FVKESK. The CDR3 runs 16 residues. The V end lost 4 bases, the J end lost 0 bases, and 16 bases lay between the germline ends. CDR3 region: CASSRGPGANSYEQYF. In nucleotides, the CDR3 is TGTGCCAGCAGCCGCGGACCGGGGGCAAACTCCTACGAGCAGTACTTC.

The rearrangement uses TRBV7-8 and TRBJ1-2, with D hard to call. The CDR3 runs 15 residues. Germline V gene lookup returns CDR1 SGHVS and CDR2 FQNEAQ. The germline V and J ends were trimmed by 3 bases and 1 base, with 12 bases remaining between them. CDR3 nucleotide sequence: TGTGCCAGCAGCTTCCTCCGTCCAGATAACTATGGCTACACCTTC. Its translation: CASSFLRPDNYGYTF.

V is TRBV7-9 and J is TRBJ2-3; D is uncertain. V lost 5 bases to trimming and J lost 5 bases, with 17 bases between them. Looked up from germline, CDR1 is SEHNR and CDR2 is FQNEAQ (reference sequence). CDR3 size: 15 residues. CDR3 region: CASSPYTEPQDTQYF. CDR3 in DNA: TGTGCCAGCAGCCCTTACACCGAACCCCAAGATACGCAGTATTTT.

The chain joins TRBV3-1 to TRBJ1-4; no firm D call. CDR1 is LGHDT and CDR2 is YNNKEL in the germline V gene (reference sequence). The CDR3 has 16 residues. The V and J ends lost 3 bases and 7 bases respectively, with 18 bases between them. CDR3 region: CASSQLTVLRGEKLFF. In nucleotides, the CDR3 is TGTGCCAGCAGCCAGTTAACAGTTCTCCGAGGTGAAAAACTGTTTTTT.

The chain combines TRBV28 with TRBJ1-2, with D perhaps TRBD1 (6 bases). The germline V gene encodes CDR1 MDHEN and CDR2 SYDVKM. This CDR3 is built from 12 residues. V lost 3 bases, J lost 13 bases, and 15 bases lay in between. For the CDR3, the DNA is TGTGCCAGCAGTTTTTATCAGGGGATAGGCACCTTC. It specifies CASSFYQGIGTF.

In nucleotides, the CDR3 is TGTGCCAGCAGCTTCATGGGTGAGAACACTGAAGCTTTCTTT. Amino acids: CASSFMGENTEAFF. The V call is TRBV5-4, the J call TRBJ1-1; D is unresolved. V was clipped by 2 bases and J by 1 base, with 9 bases between them. The germline V gene encodes CDR1 SGHNT and CDR2 YYREEE (reference sequence). CDR3 size: 14 residues.

This chain connects TRBV3-1 to TRBJ2-3; D is unclear. V shed 2 bases and J shed 10 bases, with 7 bases lying between them. Germline CDR1 LGHDT, CDR2 YNNKEL (reference sequence). The CDR3 extends over 11 amino acids. The CDR3 bases are TGTGCCAGCAGCCAAAAAGAAGCGCAGTATTTT. This gives the protein CASSQKEAQYF.

The rearrangement joins TRBV4-1 to TRBJ1-2, with D tentatively TRBD1 (6 bases). Between the trimmed V and J ends, which lost 0 bases and 5 bases, there was a span of 13 bases. CDR3 length equals 15 residues. In germline, CDR1 is MGHRA, CDR2 YSYEKL. The CDR3 loop reads CASSQDWGGAYGYTF. For the CDR3, the DNA is TGCGCCAGCAGCCAAGATTGGGGGGGGGCATATGGCTACACCTTC.

The V gene is TRBV6-6, the J gene TRBJ2-2; tentative D call: TRBD1 (5 bases). Per the germline V gene, CDR1 is MNHNY and CDR2 is SVGAGI (reference sequence). V was clipped by 2 bases and J by 6 bases, with 13 bases between them. The CDR3 totals 15 residues. The CDR3 spells CASSYLMAGSGELFF. CDR3 coding DNA: TGTGCCAGCAGTTACCTGATGGCAGGGTCCGGGGAGCTGTTTTTT.

The rearrangement links TRBV2 to TRBJ1-2; TRBD1 might be the D (6 bases). The CDR3 sequence is 13 residues long. Between the trimmed V and J ends, which lost 5 bases and 6 bases, there was a span of 13 bases. The V gene's germline CDR1 is SNHLY and CDR2 FYNNEI. As DNA, the CDR3 is TGTGCCAGCAGTCTGATGACAGGAGATGGCTACACCTTC. This sequence encodes CASSLMTGDGYTF. Complete variable domain (other parts from reference TRBV2 and TRBJ1-2): EPEVTQTPSHQVTQMGQEVILRCVPISNHLYFYWYRQILGQKVEFLVSFYNNEISEKSEIFDDQFSVERPDGSNFTLKIRSTKLEDSAMYFCASSLMTGDGYTFGSGTRLTVV.

In its sample, this clonotype was seen once. This chain links TRBV18 with TRBJ1-1; no definite D call. The CDR3 has 12 amino acids. Germline loops: CDR1 KGHSH, CDR2 LQKENI. Trimming cost V 2 bases and J 6 bases, with 7 bases left between them. The CDR3 DNA follows: TGTGCCAGCTCACCAGGGGATGCTGAAGCTTTCTTT. This gives the protein CASSPGDAEAFF.

The genes are TRBV10-3 and TRBJ1-1; the D is unclear. Trimming shortened V by 3 bases and J by 1 base, and 12 bases separated the two germline ends. Germline V lookup: CDR1 ENHRY, CDR2 SYGVKD. The CDR3 contains 15 residues. CDR3 coding DNA: TGTGCCATCAGTGAAGCTGGGGTCCCGAACACTGAAGCTTTCTTT. Residues: CAISEAGVPNTEAFF.

This clonotype came up once. The rearrangement uses TRBV5-4 and TRBJ1-1; tentative D call: TRBD1 (6 bases). Looked up from germline, CDR1 is SGHNT and CDR2 is YYREEE (reference sequence). V lost 1 base and J 5 bases, leaving 9 bases between the germline ends. The CDR3 sequence is 13 residues long. In DNA, the CDR3 is TGTGCCAGCAGCTTGACAGGGCGGACTGAAGCTTTCTTT. It specifies CASSLTGRTEAFF.

The V and J genes are TRBV20-1 and TRBJ2-5, with a possible D match to TRBD1 (6 bases). With 6 bases removed from V and 3 bases from J, the gap between germline ends came to 26 bases. The CDR3 consists of 17 residues. Germline CDR1 is DFQATT and CDR2 is SNEGSKA (reference sequence). CDR3 coding DNA: TGCAGTGCGCTAAAGGGGTATAGTACAGGGAGAGAAGAGACCCAGTACTTC. Its translation is CSALKGYSTGREETQYF.

The rearrangement links TRBV15 to TRBJ2-1, with D possibly being TRBD1 (6 bases). The ends were cut back, 5 bases at V and 2 bases at J, with 10 bases in the middle. CDR3 length equals 14 residues. CDR1 and CDR2 (germline): LNHNV, YYDKDF (reference sequence). DNA for the CDR3: TGTGCCACCAGCGGCAGGGGTGCCTACAATGAGCAGTTCTTC. This encodes CATSGRGAYNEQFF.

This chain joins TRBV20-1 and TRBJ1-2; tentatively, D is TRBD1 (6 bases). Trimming shortened V by 5 bases and J by 4 bases, and 17 bases separated the two germline ends. The CDR3 is made up of 14 amino acids. Germline CDR1 DFQATT, CDR2 SNEGSKA (reference sequence). The CDR3 is CSAWGATNPYGYTF. In DNA form, the CDR3 reads TGCAGTGCTTGGGGGGCGACTAACCCCTATGGCTACACCTTC.